This T cell receptor beta chain was obtained from a study of naive and memory T cell subsets. Two oligonucleotides, mixed equimolar, formed the beta constant-region primer covering TRBC1 and TRBC2. Ligated cDNA was amplified by four rounds of PCR with nested alpha and beta constant-region primers and SP2. From the UMI-ligation and nested PCR reads, TCRdb called clonotypes with MiXCR, one entry per CDR3 protein. The table lists tens of thousands of distinct CDR3 sequences, approximately 9.2% of them singletons. The V gene lost 6 bases and the J gene lost 0 bases, with 7 bases spanning the gap. The CDR3 loop spans 13 amino acids. Germline-derived CDR1 and CDR2 are LNHNV and YYDKDF (reference sequence). Study conclusions and caveats: Over 95% of naive TCR sequences appeared only once after error correction, unlike memory subsets.

This clonotype was recorded many times. Its antigen is not identified. This TCR derives from a human donor in good health. Sequences were obtained from naive CD8+ T cells from blood. V and J are TRBV15 and TRBJ2-3; D remains unclear. The CDR3 protein is CATRNESTDTQYF. As DNA, the CDR3 is TGTGCCACCAGAAACGAGAGCACAGATACGCAGTATTTT.